The rows below give T cell receptor beta chains drawn from one sample of a study of cytomegalovirus exposure and HLA in healthy donors. Assay used: immunoSEQ multiplex PCR; TCRdb lists only in-frame clones, some missing. The sample's table shows under 70,000 clones. Sequencing was performed on PBMCs. The receptors originated from a female donor in good health and CMV-seropositive. Both conserved end residues are part of each CDR3. D genes are given only for firm matches.

d_gene: NA
v_gene: TRBV5-8
j_gene: TRBJ1-4
CDR3nt: TGTGCCAGCAGCCCCCCAGTTGCAACTAATGAAAAACTGTTTTTT
CDR3aa: CASSPPVATNEKLFF

d_gene: TRBD1
v_gene: TRBV29-1
j_gene: TRBJ2-7
CDR3nt: TGCAGCGTAGACGGACAGGGTACGACCTACGAGCAGTACTTC
CDR3aa: CSVDGQGTTYEQYF

d_gene: TRBD2
v_gene: TRBV6-6
j_gene: TRBJ2-5
CDR3nt: TGTGCCAGCAGCTCAGGACTAGCGGGATGGGAGACCCAGTACTTC
CDR3aa: CASSSGLAGWETQYF

d_gene: NA
v_gene: TRBV11-1
j_gene: TRBJ2-7
CDR3nt: TGTGCCAGCAGCTTAGCGGGAGGAACCTACGAGCAGTACTTC
CDR3aa: CASSLAGGTYEQYF

d_gene: NA
v_gene: TRBV28
j_gene: TRBJ2-3
CDR3nt: TGTGCCAGCAGTCAACTAGGAAGAGGAACAGATACGCAGTATTTT
CDR3aa: CASSQLGRGTDTQYF

d_gene: NA
v_gene: TRBV10-3
j_gene: TRBJ1-4
CDR3nt: TGTGCCATCAGCTCTACAGGCCCCAATGAAAAACTGTTTTTT
CDR3aa: CAISSTGPNEKLFF

d_gene: TRBD1
v_gene: TRBV11-2
j_gene: TRBJ2-7
CDR3nt: TGTGCCAGCAGCTTTTTTCCGACCGGGACAGGGGGTGGCGAGCAGTACTTC
CDR3aa: CASSFFPTGTGGGEQYF

d_gene: TRBD1
v_gene: TRBV7-2
j_gene: TRBJ1-1
CDR3nt: TGTGCCAGCAGCTTAGAAGACAGGGAGACTGAAGCTTTCTTT
CDR3aa: CASSLEDRETEAFF

d_gene: NA
v_gene: TRBV5-4
j_gene: TRBJ2-1
CDR3nt: TGTGCCAGCAGCTTCCCTGGATCAGCGGGTGAGTTCTTC
CDR3aa: CASSFPGSAGEFF

d_gene: NA
v_gene: TRBV9
j_gene: TRBJ1-4
CDR3nt: TGTGCCAGCAGCGCCTCCGGGACTCTGGGTAATGAAAAACTGTTTTTT
CDR3aa: CASSASGTLGNEKLFF

d_gene: NA
v_gene: TRBV28
j_gene: TRBJ1-2
CDR3nt: TGTGCCAGCAGGGTGAGCAAAAACTATGGCTACACCTTC
CDR3aa: CASRVSKNYGYTF

d_gene: NA
v_gene: TRBV6-5
j_gene: TRBJ1-1
CDR3nt: TGTGCCAGCGGGAGGAACACTGAAGCTTTCTTT
CDR3aa: CASGRNTEAFF

d_gene: TRBD1
v_gene: TRBV28
j_gene: TRBJ2-7
CDR3nt: TGTGCCAGCGGATCCGGACAGGACCTTTACGAGCAGTACTTC
CDR3aa: CASGSGQDLYEQYF

d_gene: NA
v_gene: TRBV25-1
j_gene: TRBJ2-7
CDR3nt: TGTGCCAGCAGTGAATTCGGGTCCTCCTACGAGCAGTACTTC
CDR3aa: CASSEFGSSYEQYF

d_gene: TRBD1
v_gene: TRBV6-5
j_gene: TRBJ1-3
CDR3nt: TGTGCCAGCAGCAGACAGGGGACCACCATATATTTT
CDR3aa: CASSRQGTTIYF

d_gene: NA
v_gene: TRBV25-1
j_gene: TRBJ2-3
CDR3nt: TGTGCCAGCAGTGAAGGAAGCGGGTCAGATACGCAGTATTTT
CDR3aa: CASSEGSGSDTQYF

d_gene: NA
v_gene: TRBV28
j_gene: TRBJ2-7
CDR3nt: TGTGCCAGCAGAGAGACTGACTACGAGCAGTACTTC
CDR3aa: CASRETDYEQYF

d_gene: NA
v_gene: TRBV29-1
j_gene: TRBJ1-4
CDR3nt: TGCAGCGTTGAAATCCCCCCGGGAAGTGAAAAACTGTTTTTT
CDR3aa: CSVEIPPGSEKLFF

d_gene: TRBD2
v_gene: TRBV30
j_gene: TRBJ2-7
CDR3nt: TGTGCCTGGAGTGACACCGGGACTAGCGAAATCGAGCAGTACTTC
CDR3aa: CAWSDTGTSEIEQYF

d_gene: TRBD2
v_gene: TRBV5-4
j_gene: TRBJ2-2
CDR3nt: TGTGCCAGCAGCTTACTAGCGGGAGTGAGCGGGGAGCTGTTTTTT
CDR3aa: CASSLLAGVSGELFF

d_gene: TRBD1
v_gene: TRBV28
j_gene: TRBJ1-1
CDR3nt: TGTGCCAGCAGTCAACCACAGGGGAAAAACACTGAAGCTTTCTTT
CDR3aa: CASSQPQGKNTEAFF

d_gene: NA
v_gene: TRBV28
j_gene: TRBJ2-7
CDR3nt: TGTGCCAGCAGTTCTCCCGGTGGGCCCACCTACGAGCAGTACTTC
CDR3aa: CASSSPGGPTYEQYF

d_gene: NA
v_gene: TRBV5-4
j_gene: TRBJ1-3
CDR3nt: TGTGCCAGCAGCTTGGAACAGGCTGGAAACACCATATATTTT
CDR3aa: CASSLEQAGNTIYF

d_gene: NA
v_gene: TRBV19
j_gene: TRBJ2-1
CDR3nt: TGTGCCAGTAGTCTCTCTAGGAGCTCCTACAATGAGCAGTTCTTC
CDR3aa: CASSLSRSSYNEQFF

d_gene: NA
v_gene: TRBV5-6
j_gene: TRBJ2-7
CDR3nt: TGTGCCAGCAGCTTTGGCGCGGGGGCCCACGAGCAGTACTTC
CDR3aa: CASSFGAGAHEQYF

d_gene: TRBD1
v_gene: TRBV19
j_gene: TRBJ1-5
CDR3nt: TGTGCCAGTAGTATCGGACAGGGTGGCAATCAGCCCCAGCATTTT
CDR3aa: CASSIGQGGNQPQHF

d_gene: NA
v_gene: TRBV29-1
j_gene: TRBJ1-3
CDR3nt: TGCAGCGTTATTGGTCGGCAAGCGGGAAACACCATATATTTT
CDR3aa: CSVIGRQAGNTIYF

d_gene: NA
v_gene: TRBV7-9
j_gene: TRBJ2-1
CDR3nt: TGTGCCGGCGGTGGCGGGCAATTCTCCTACAATGAGCAGTTCTTC
CDR3aa: CAGGGGQFSYNEQFF